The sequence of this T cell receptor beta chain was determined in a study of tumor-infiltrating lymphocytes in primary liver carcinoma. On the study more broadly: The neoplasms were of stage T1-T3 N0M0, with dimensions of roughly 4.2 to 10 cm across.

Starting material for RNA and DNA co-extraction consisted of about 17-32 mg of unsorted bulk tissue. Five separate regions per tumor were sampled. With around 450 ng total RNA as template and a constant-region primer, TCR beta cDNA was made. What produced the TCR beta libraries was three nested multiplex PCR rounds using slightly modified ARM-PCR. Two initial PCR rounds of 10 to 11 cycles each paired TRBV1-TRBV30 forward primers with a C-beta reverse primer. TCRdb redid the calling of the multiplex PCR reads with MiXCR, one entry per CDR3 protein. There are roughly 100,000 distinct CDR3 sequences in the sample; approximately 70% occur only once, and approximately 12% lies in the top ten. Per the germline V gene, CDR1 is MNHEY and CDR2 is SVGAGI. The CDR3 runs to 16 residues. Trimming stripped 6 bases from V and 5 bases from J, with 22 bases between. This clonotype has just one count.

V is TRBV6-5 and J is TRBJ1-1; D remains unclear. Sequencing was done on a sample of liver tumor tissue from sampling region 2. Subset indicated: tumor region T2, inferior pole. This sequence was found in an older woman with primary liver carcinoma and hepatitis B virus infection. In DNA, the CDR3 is TGTGCCAGCAGGCCTCGACATGGGAAAGGGAATACTGAAGCTTTCTTT. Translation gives CASRPRHGKGNTEAFF.